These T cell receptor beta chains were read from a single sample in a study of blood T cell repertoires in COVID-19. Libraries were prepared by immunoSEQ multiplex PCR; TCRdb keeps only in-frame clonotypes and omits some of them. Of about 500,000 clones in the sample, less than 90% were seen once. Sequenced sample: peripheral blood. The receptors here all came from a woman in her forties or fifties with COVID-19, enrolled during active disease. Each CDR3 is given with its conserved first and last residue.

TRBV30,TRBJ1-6,CASYREGNSPLHF
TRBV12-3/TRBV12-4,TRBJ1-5,CASSSGWNQPQHF
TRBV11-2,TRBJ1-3,CATGRDTIYF
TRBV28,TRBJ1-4,CASSPATTNEKLFF
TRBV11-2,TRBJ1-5,CASSFRAGDNQPQHF
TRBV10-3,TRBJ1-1,CAISELMNTEAFF
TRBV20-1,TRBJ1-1,CSARQEGAFF
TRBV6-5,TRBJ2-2,CAHGRGPGELFF
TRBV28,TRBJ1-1,CASSLWKGQGMNTEAFF
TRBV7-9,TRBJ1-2,CASSLLTGVYGYTF
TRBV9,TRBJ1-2,CASSVTGNYGYTF
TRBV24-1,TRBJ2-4,CATSDQGARGENIQYF
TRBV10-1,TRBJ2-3,CASSQGHPEADTQYF
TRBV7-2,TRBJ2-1,CASSSGLAIDEQFF
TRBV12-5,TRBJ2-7,CASGFPGLGVGEQYF
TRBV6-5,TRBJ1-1,CASRMDRSITEAFF
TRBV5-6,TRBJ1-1,CASSPLGTGEAFF
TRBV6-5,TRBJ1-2,CASRGGTGGYGYTF
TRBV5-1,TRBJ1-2,CASSGLTGSYGYTF
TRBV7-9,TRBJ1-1,CASSLESWNTEAFF
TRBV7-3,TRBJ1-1,CASSSGQGNTEAFF
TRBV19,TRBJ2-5,CASSGDSRTSGGAEETQYF
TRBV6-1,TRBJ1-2,CASSEAPTMGYGYTF
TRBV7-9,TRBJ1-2,CASSQGQAYGYTF
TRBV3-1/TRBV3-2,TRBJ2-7,CASSSETGAYEQYF
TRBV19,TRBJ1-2,CASSMVSNYGYTF
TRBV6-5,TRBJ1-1,CASSQTGLEAFF
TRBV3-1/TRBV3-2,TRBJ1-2,CASSHLGDANYGYTF
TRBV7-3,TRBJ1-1,CASSLGTVPTEAFF
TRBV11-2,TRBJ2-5,CASQTGGWYQETQYF
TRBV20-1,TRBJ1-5,CSASLGQTQHF
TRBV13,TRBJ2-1,CASSLRGFNEQFF
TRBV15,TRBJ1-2,CATSRDLSRGQGADGYTF
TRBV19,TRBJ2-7,CASNPTGASSYEQYF
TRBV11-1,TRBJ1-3,CASSLNRGSGNTIYF
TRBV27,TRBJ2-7,CASSRQGIAYEQYF
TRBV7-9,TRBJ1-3,CASSPPWGQIGNTIYF
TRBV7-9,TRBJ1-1,CASSPRTEAFF
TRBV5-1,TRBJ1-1,CASSFEGEAFF
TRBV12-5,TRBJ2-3,CASGLNSGADTQYF
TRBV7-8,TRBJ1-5,CASSPGSNQPQHF
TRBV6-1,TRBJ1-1,CASSDPRGRGTEAFF
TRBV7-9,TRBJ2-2,CASILDAAGVHTGELFF
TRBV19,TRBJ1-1,CASSYPHSNTEAFF
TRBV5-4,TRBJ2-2,CASSRNGGNTGELFF
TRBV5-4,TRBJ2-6,CASSFGGVSAGANVLTF
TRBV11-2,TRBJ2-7,CASSPRTSYEQYF
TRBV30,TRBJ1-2,CALGGFTNGYTF
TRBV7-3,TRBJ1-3,CASSPGQGRASGNTIYF
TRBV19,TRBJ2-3,CASQLAGKTDTQYF
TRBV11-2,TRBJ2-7,CASSLLDLTYEQYF
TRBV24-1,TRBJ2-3,CATTDKYTDTQYF